These T cell receptor beta chains were read from a single sample in a study of T cell responses to AZD1222 COVID-19 vaccine. Measured with immunoSEQ multiplex PCR; TCRdb has only the in-frame clones, and not every one. The data hold 160,000 or so clones, with approximately 87% observed a single time. The sequences come from peripheral blood, collected 28 days after the second AZD1222 dose. These receptor sequences come from an adult who received the AZD1222 COVID-19 vaccine. CDR3s include the opening cysteine and the closing phenylalanine or tryptophan. A D gene is named only where the DNA matches it firmly.

j_gene,v_gene,d_gene,CDR3nt,CDR3aa
TRBJ2-1,TRBV7-3,TRBD1,TGTGCCAGCAGAATCGGGACAGGAGGAAACAATGAGCAGTTCTTC,CASRIGTGGNNEQFF
TRBJ2-7,TRBV6-2/TRBV6-3,TRBD2,TGTGCCAGCAGTGGGACTAGGGGATACGAGCAGTACTTC,CASSGTRGYEQYF
TRBJ2-3,TRBV19,-,TGTGCCAGTAGCCACCTGGTGGGTAGCACAGATACGCAGTATTTT,CASSHLVGSTDTQYF
TRBJ2-7,TRBV7-2,TRBD2,TGTGCCAGCAGAATAGCGGGAGGGGGCTACGAGCAGTACTTC,CASRIAGGGYEQYF
TRBJ2-1,TRBV9,TRBD2,TGTGCCAGCAGCGTAGATGTGGGGACTAGCGGCTCCAGTGAGCAGTTCTTC,CASSVDVGTSGSSEQFF
TRBJ1-1,TRBV10-3,-,TGTGCCATCAGTGAGTCGTGGATTAGTGCTGAAGCTTTCTTT,CAISESWISAEAFF
TRBJ1-5,TRBV3-1/TRBV3-2,-,TGTGCCAGCAGCGGGTCTTGGGGCGGGGAGGCCCAGCATTTT,CASSGSWGGEAQHF
TRBJ2-1,TRBV7-8,TRBD2,TGTGCCAGCAGGGGACTAGCGGGAAGTAGTGAGCAGTTCTTC,CASRGLAGSSEQFF
TRBJ2-1,TRBV19,TRBD1,TGTGCCAGTAGCCCCGACAGGGGCTCCTACAATGAGCAGTTCTTC,CASSPDRGSYNEQFF
TRBJ1-4,TRBV21-1,-,TGTGCCAGCAGCAAAGTCGAGGGCGGCGAAAAACTGTTTTTT,CASSKVEGGEKLFF
TRBJ2-1,TRBV28,TRBD2,TGTGCCAGCAGTTTTATGCGGGGAGGGGCTGGTGAGCAGTTCTTC,CASSFMRGGAGEQFF
TRBJ1-3,TRBV18,-,TGTGCCAGCTCACCAGAGACCTCTGGAAACACCATATATTTT,CASSPETSGNTIYF
TRBJ1-5,TRBV6-2/TRBV6-3,-,TGTGCCAGCAGCCCCGTTAGAACCTCTAGCAATCAGCCCCAGCATTTT,CASSPVRTSSNQPQHF
TRBJ2-7,TRBV3-1/TRBV3-2,TRBD2,TGTGCCAGCAGCCAAGGACTAGCGGGAGACGAGCAGTACTTC,CASSQGLAGDEQYF
TRBJ1-4,TRBV6-5,-,TGTGCCAGCAGTATCCGGGGCCAAGGGGAAAAACTGTTTTTT,CASSIRGQGEKLFF